This TCR beta chain comes out of a study of CXCR3-negative and CXCR3-positive naive CD8 T cells (dated by TCRdb to the late 2010s). About the investigation overall: In total, 130 million to 150 million TRB reads were obtained, which works out to roughly 1.5 +/- 0.3 million reads per library. Diversity and physicochemical repertoire analyses covered some eleven donors pooled from two independent experiments. The TRBV-TRBJ cluster analysis covered naive subsets from roughly 5 donors and memory cells from 3 donors. Results the study describes overall, beyond this receptor: Compared with CXCR3-negative naive cells, CXCR3-positive naive cells had TRB CDR3s with higher hydrophobicity (lower Kidera factor 4), lower energy, and higher strength and volume indices. Repertoire diversity was comparably high in both naive subsets but much lower in memory CD8+ T cells. Within the same donor, TRBV-TRBJ usage looked similar between naive CXCR3-negative and CXCR3-positive cells, but memory cells had distinct patterns. Surface CD5, linked to self-reactivity in mice, was comparable between naive subsets; TCR interaction strength was therefore also inferred from TRB CDR3 physicochemical properties. Because CXCR3 expression was partially decreased after cryopreservation, freshly isolated PBMCs were used for most assays.

The sequencer was a NextSeq 550. The Human TCR Profiling Kit (MiLaboratory) was used to prepare UMI-labeled 5' RACE TRB cDNA libraries. The full amount of extracted RNA was used for cDNA synthesis, and the full amount of resulting cDNA was used for PCR amplification. Libraries were prepared in parallel with an identical number of PCR cycles. The authors processed their data as follows. With a minimum of two reads required per UMI, MIGEC and MiXCR pulled out about 54,000 +/- 9,700 unique UMI-labeled TRB cDNA molecules from each library. On average, each library contained about 40,000 +/- 10,000 functional in-frame TRB CDR3 nucleotide clonotypes without stop codons. After each sample was downsampled to 5000 UMI-labeled TRB molecules, VDJtools was used to calculate diversity metrics such as normalized Shannon-Wiener and Chao1. VDJtools was used to calculate clonotype-size-weighted physicochemical properties of the central five CDR3 residues, namely interaction energy, strength, volume and Kidera factor 4. Each CDR3 protein sequence appears as one entry after TCRdb reprocessed the reads, and no DNA is included. V and J calls and clone size were set by TCRdb, not the authors. The sample table on file contains some 50,000 distinct CDR3 sequences. The ten largest clones take up approximately 1.5% of the sample.

Each CD8+ T cell subset was flow-sorted in triplicate, with about 320,000 cells per subset placed directly into RLT lysis buffer. Naive CD8+ T cells were defined stringently as CD45RO-CCR7+CD27+CD95- to exclude memory contaminants. Peripheral blood mononuclear cells were isolated from buffy coats using standard density gradient centrifugation. A FACSAria III was used to flow-sort naive CD8+ T cells into CXCR3-negative and CXCR3-positive populations. An RNeasy Mini Kit was used to extract total RNA from the sorted cells. The germline V gene encodes CDR1 SQVTM and CDR2 ANQGSEA. The CDR3 holds 15 amino acids from the cysteine to the phenylalanine. The entry carries no DNA sequence. A note on this clonotype: Its target antigen remains unknown.

The chain was built from TRBV29-1 and TRBJ1-2; TCRdb reports TRBD1, a call that lacks DNA to check it against. This sequence was found in a human donor in good health. Some clones in this sample may be carry-over from other donors' samples. What was sequenced was naive CXCR3- CD8+ T cells from blood. The cell subset or site tag for this specimen amounts to: CD45RO-CCR7+CD27+CD95- naive CD8+ T cells lacking CXCR3 (TNR3-). The CDR3 protein sequence reads: CSVDIEGRSNYGYTF.